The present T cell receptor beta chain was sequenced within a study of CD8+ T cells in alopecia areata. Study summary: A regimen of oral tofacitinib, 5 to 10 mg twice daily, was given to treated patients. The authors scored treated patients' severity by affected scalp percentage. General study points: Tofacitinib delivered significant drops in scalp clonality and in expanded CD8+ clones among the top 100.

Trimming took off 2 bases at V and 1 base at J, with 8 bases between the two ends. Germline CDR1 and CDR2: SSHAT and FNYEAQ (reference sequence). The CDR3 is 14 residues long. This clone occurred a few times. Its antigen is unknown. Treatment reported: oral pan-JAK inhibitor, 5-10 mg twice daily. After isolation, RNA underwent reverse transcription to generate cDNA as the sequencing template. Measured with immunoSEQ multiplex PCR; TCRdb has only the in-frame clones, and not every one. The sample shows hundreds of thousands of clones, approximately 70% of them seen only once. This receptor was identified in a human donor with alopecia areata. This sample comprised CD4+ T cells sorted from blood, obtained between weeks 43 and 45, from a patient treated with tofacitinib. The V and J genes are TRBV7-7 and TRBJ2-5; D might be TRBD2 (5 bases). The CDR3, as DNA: TGTGCCAGCAGCTTATCGGGAACCCAAGAGACCCAGTACTTC. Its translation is CASSLSGTQETQYF.